These 32 T cell receptor beta chains share one sample of origin, sequenced in a study of CD8 T cells in Susac syndrome. Roughly 0.45 to 1 ug RNA was reverse transcribed with random hexamers. Using its own MiXCR run on the immunoSEQ multiplex PCR reads, TCRdb lists one record per CDR3 protein. This sample has 100,000 to 110,000 distinct CDR3 sequences, with around 95% found just once. The source material was CD8+ T cells from PBMCs. The receptors stem from a human donor with Susac syndrome.

DNA of the CDR3: TGTGCCAGCAGGGGGGGGACTGAGTATGGCTACACCTTC. It encodes CASRGGTEYGYTF. The chain combines TRBV6-6 with TRBJ1-2; D might be TRBD1 (5 bases). Trimming shortened V by 6 bases and J by 5 bases, and 13 bases separated the two germline ends. The CDR3 consists of 13 residues. Germline CDR1 MNHNY, CDR2 SVGAGI (reference sequence).

DNA for the CDR3: TGTGCCACCAGCAGAGGGACAACTAATGAAAAACTGTTTTTT. Protein product: CATSRGTTNEKLFF. The rearrangement uses TRBV15 and TRBJ1-4; D uncertain. Germline CDR1 reads LNHNV; CDR2 reads YYDKDF (reference sequence). V was pared by 1 base and J by 0 bases, with 3 bases between. CDR3 length: 14 amino acids. Supplemented by reference TRBV15 and TRBJ1-4, the full variable domain reads DAMVIQNPRYQVTQFGKPVTLSCSQTLNHNVMYWYQQKSSQAPKLLFHYYDKDFNNEADTPDNFQSRRPNTSFCFLDIRSPGLGDTAMYLCATSRGTTNEKLFFGSGTQLSVL.

This clonotype was recorded only once. The chain combines TRBV12-3 or TRBV12-4 with TRBJ2-3; tentatively, D is TRBD1 or TRBD2 (6 bases each). The CDR3 is 13 amino acids. V was trimmed by 7 bases and J by 6 bases, leaving 14 bases between them. CDR3 in amino acids: CASMAGGGDTQYF. CDR3 coding DNA: TGTGCCAGCATGGCAGGAGGGGGGGATACGCAGTATTTT.

The V call is TRBV11-2, the J call TRBJ2-2; tentatively, D is TRBD2 (6 bases). V gave up 5 bases and J gave up 2 bases, with 15 bases separating them. Germline loops: CDR1 SGHAT, CDR2 FQNNGV. CDR3 size: 16 residues. CDR3 coding DNA: TGTGCCAGCAGCCCCTTTAGCGGCGTAAACACCGGGGAGCTGTTTTTT. Encoded protein: CASSPFSGVNTGELFF.

V and J are TRBV15 and TRBJ2-3, with 9 bases identical to TRBD1. CDR1 LNHNV and CDR2 YYDKDF come from the germline V gene (reference sequence). The CDR3 length is 15 residues. J lost 6 bases, V lost 0 bases, and 4 bases had no gene match. The CDR3 DNA sequence: TGTGCCACCAGCAGAGACAACAGGGGGCTCGATACGCAGTATTTT. It translates to CATSRDNRGLDTQYF.

This clonotype is a singleton in its sample. The V and J genes are TRBV29-1 and TRBJ2-1; D gene unclear. CDR1 and CDR2 from the germline V gene are SQVTM and ANQGSEA. V lost 1 base, J lost 6 bases, and 10 bases lay in between. This CDR3 spans 13 amino acids. The chain's CDR3 is CSVEGPDTNEQFF. DNA for the CDR3: TGCAGCGTTGAAGGGCCAGATACCAATGAGCAGTTCTTC.

This rearrangement joins TRBV4-1 to TRBJ2-1; the D call may be TRBD1 or TRBD2 (5 bases each). Deletions cut 1 base from V and 2 bases from J, with 12 bases between. This CDR3 is built from 16 residues. The germline gives CDR1 MGHRA, CDR2 YSYEKL. Written as DNA, the CDR3 is TGCGCCAGCAGCCAAGCATGGGACCACACCTACAATGAGCAGTTCTTC. Protein: CASSQAWDHTYNEQFF.

The chain couples TRBV9 to TRBJ1-2; D may be TRBD1 (5 bases). Germline CDR1 is SGDLS and CDR2 is YYNGEE. The V end was cut by 0 bases, the J end by 5 bases, with 8 bases between. The CDR3 totals 13 residues. The CDR3 DNA follows: TGTGCCAGCAGCGTAGTCGGGGGTTATGGCTACACCTTC. Protein product: CASSVVGGYGYTF.

The V call is TRBV6-1, the J call TRBJ2-7, with D possibly called TRBD1 or TRBD2 (5 bases each). V gave up 3 bases and J gave up 3 bases, with 12 bases separating them. The length of the CDR3 is 14 residues. CDR1 is MNHNS and CDR2 is SASEGT in the germline V gene. The CDR3 protein is CASSDRDGFYEQYF. CDR3 DNA: TGTGCCAGCAGTGACCGGGACGGTTTCTACGAGCAGTACTTC.

The chain recombines TRBV28 with TRBJ2-5, with a tentative D call TRBD1 (6 bases). The CDR3 has 15 residues. Trimming removed 5 bases from V and 2 bases from J, with 15 bases in between. Germline V gene data show CDR1 as MDHEN and CDR2 as SYDVKM. The CDR3 loop is CASSAPGTKQETQYF. For the CDR3, the DNA is TGTGCCAGCAGTGCCCCCGGGACAAAGCAAGAGACCCAGTACTTC.

J is TRBJ1-6 and V is TRBV4-1, with 7 bases that match TRBD1. Germline V CDR1 and CDR2: MGHRA, YSYEKL. V shed 4 bases and J 8 bases; nucleotides not matched to a gene: 14. The CDR3 length is 17 residues. CDR3 loop: CASSPGYLTGNHSPLHF. CDR3 bases: TGCGCCAGCAGCCCCGGATACCTGACAGGGAATCATTCACCCCTCCACTTT.

V and J are TRBV7-3 and TRBJ2-1; the D is unclear. V was pared by 5 bases and J by 5 bases, with 10 bases between. The CDR3 has 13 amino acids. In germline, CDR1 is SGHTA, CDR2 FQGTGA. The CDR3: CASSPPENNEQFF. The CDR3 region has the DNA TGTGCCAGCAGCCCCCCCGAGAACAATGAGCAGTTCTTC.

The rearrangement uses TRBV24-1 and TRBJ2-5, with 10 bases aligning to TRBD1. V lost 5 bases, J lost 4 bases, and 6 bases stayed unmatched. The CDR3 is made up of 15 amino acids. Per the germline V gene, CDR1 is KGHDR and CDR2 is SFDVKD. The CDR3 reads CATSGTDRGGETQYF. CDR3 DNA sequence: TGTGCCACCAGTGGGACGGACAGGGGGGGAGAGACCCAGTACTTC.

The rearrangement links TRBV3-1 to TRBJ2-5, with D perhaps matching TRBD1 (5 bases). The germline CDR1 and CDR2 sequences are LGHDT and YNNKEL (reference sequence). The CDR3 spans 14 residues. V dropped 1 base and J dropped 3 bases, with 9 bases sitting between them. CDR3 sequence (DNA): TGTGCCAGCAGCCAAGGGGGCTCCAAAGAGACCCAGTACTTC. It yields the protein CASSQGGSKETQYF.

The chain couples TRBV20-1 to TRBJ2-3; TRBD2 aligns across 8 bases. With 4 bases clipped from V and 2 bases from J, the junction kept 11 bases outside the gene matches. Germline CDR1 is DFQATT and CDR2 is SNEGSKA (reference sequence). The CDR3 runs to 16 residues. CDR3 DNA sequence: TGCAGTGCTACCCTCCCATTTAGCGGGGCCACAGATACGCAGTATTTT. Protein sequence: CSATLPFSGATDTQYF.

The gene calls are TRBV13 and TRBJ1-1; 9 bases map to TRBD1. This CDR3 is 15 amino acids long. J gave up 3 bases and V 5 bases, and 7 bases lay outside the gene matches. The germline gives CDR1 PRHDT, CDR2 FYEKMQ (reference sequence). CDR3 region: CASSPRTGADTEAFF. The CDR3 nucleotides read TGTGCCAGCAGCCCCCGGACAGGGGCAGACACTGAAGCTTTCTTT. The full variable domain, rest sourced from reference TRBV13 and TRBJ1-1, is AAGVIQSPRHLIKEKRETATLKCYPIPRHDTVYWYQQGPGQDPQFLISFYEKMQSDKGSIPDRFSAQQFSDYHSELNMSSLELGDSALYFCASSPRTGADTEAFFGQGTRLTVV.

The rearrangement joins TRBV20-1 to TRBJ1-5; D is undetermined. The CDR3 has 14 amino acids. The germline V and J ends were trimmed by 3 bases and 3 bases, with 12 bases remaining between them. Looked up from germline, CDR1 is DFQATT and CDR2 is SNEGSKA (reference sequence). CDR3 loop: CSASLLTANQPQHF. CDR3 coding DNA: TGCAGTGCTAGCCTCCTTACGGCCAATCAGCCCCAGCATTTT.

The chain carries TRBV3-1 and TRBJ2-2, with D possibly TRBD1 on 6 matching bases. Germline CDR1 reads LGHDT; CDR2 reads YNNKEL (reference sequence). The CDR3 is made up of 17 amino acids. Trimming left V 0 bases short and J 6 bases short, with 17 bases between. CDR3 region: CASSQEGTSLSSGELFF. In DNA form, the CDR3 reads TGTGCCAGCAGCCAAGAAGGGACAAGTTTATCATCCGGGGAGCTGTTTTTT.

The rearrangement joins TRBV29-1 to TRBJ1-2; D uncertain. Germline lookup yields CDR1 SQVTM and CDR2 ANQGSEA. The CDR3 runs to 13 residues. V lost 2 bases and J 8 bases, leaving 15 bases between the germline ends. CDR3 bases: TGCAGCGTTGAATTGGGCCCTGTAAACGGCTACACCTTC. It codes for CSVELGPVNGYTF.

The chain couples TRBV27 to TRBJ2-3; no clear D gene. V was pared by 6 bases and J by 5 bases, with 9 bases between. The germline CDR1 and CDR2 sequences are MNHEY and SMNVEV (reference sequence). The CDR3 totals 12 residues. The CDR3: CASSSLLDTQYF. The CDR3 DNA reads TGTGCCAGCAGCTCCCTTTTAGATACGCAGTATTTT.

This clonotype was detected once. The rearrangement links TRBV9 to TRBJ2-5; tentative D call: TRBD2 (6 bases). Germline V gene data show CDR1 as SGDLS and CDR2 as YYNGEE. The CDR3 is 18 residues long. V lost 3 bases and J lost 1, with 22 bases in between. The CDR3 loop is CASSAFGGRTPSQETQYF. The DNA for the CDR3 is TGTGCCAGCAGCGCCTTTGGAGGGCGGACCCCTTCCCAAGAGACCCAGTACTTC.

The chain combines TRBV28 with TRBJ1-5; D unclear. The V gene lost 6 bases and the J gene lost 0 bases, with 12 bases spanning the gap. The CDR3 length is 15 residues. Germline V gene sequence: CDR1 MDHEN, CDR2 SYDVKM. In DNA, the CDR3 is TGTGCCAGCAGCTTAAACCCTTATAGCAATCAGCCCCAGCATTTT. This encodes CASSLNPYSNQPQHF.

The chain combines TRBV29-1 with TRBJ2-1; D tentatively reads TRBD1 or TRBD2 (5 bases each). V dropped 3 bases and J dropped 15 bases, with 27 bases sitting between them. Per germline, CDR1 SQVTM and CDR2 ANQGSEA. This CDR3 has 15 amino acids. CDR3 in DNA: TGCAGCGTTGATGGTCTCGGGGACCACCGCGGTGTCGGGTTCTTC. Amino acids: CSVDGLGDHRGVGFF.

The rearrangement uses TRBV27 and TRBJ2-7; D possibly uses TRBD1 or TRBD2 (5 bases each). There are 14 residues in the CDR3. Germline V CDR1 and CDR2: MNHEY, SMNVEV (reference sequence). V was trimmed by 3 bases and J by 2 bases, leaving 11 bases between them. The CDR3 DNA is TGTGCCAGCAGTTTGGGGGAAAATCCCTACGAGCAGTACTTC. Amino acid sequence: CASSLGENPYEQYF.

The chain carries TRBV12-3 or TRBV12-4 and TRBJ2-1, with 11 bases that match TRBD2. The CDR3 covers 15 residues. Trimming cost V 6 bases and J 8 bases; bases outside gene matches: 9. The CDR3 region has the DNA TGTGCCAGCAGACGCACTAGCGGGAGTGCTGATGAGCAGTTCTTC. This translates into CASRRTSGSADEQFF.

This chain connects TRBV7-2 to TRBJ1-5; D is uncertain. Germline assignment: CDR1 SGHTA and CDR2 FQGNSA. Trimming took off 5 bases at V and 6 bases at J, with 11 bases between the two ends. This CDR3 has 13 residues. CDR3 sequence (DNA): TGTGCCAGCAGCAACGACCTGGGTCAGCCCCAGCATTTT. Translation: CASSNDLGQPQHF.

This clonotype is a singleton in its sample. The chain is built from TRBV14 and TRBJ1-1, with a tentative D call TRBD1 (5 bases). Germline V lookup: CDR1 SGHDN, CDR2 FVKESK. Trimming removed 6 bases from V and 5 bases from J, with 13 bases in between. The length of the CDR3 is 13 residues. The CDR3 nucleotides are TGTGCCAGCAGGATGGGGCGAAGGACTGAAGCTTTCTTT. Translation: CASRMGRRTEAFF.

The chain recombines TRBV5-4 with TRBJ1-1; D is undetermined. Trimming removed 3 bases from V and 2 bases from J, with 14 bases in between. The CDR3 totals 15 residues. Germline CDR1 SGHNT, CDR2 YYREEE (reference sequence). The DNA for the CDR3 is TGTGCCAGCAGCTCCCCCCGGCAGACTAACACTGAAGCTTTCTTT. It yields the protein CASSSPRQTNTEAFF.

V usage is TRBV11-2 and J usage is TRBJ2-3; 7 bases line up with TRBD2. V shed 2 bases, J shed 6 bases, and the junction held 14 bases outside the gene matches. Germline assignment: CDR1 SGHAT and CDR2 FQNNGV. The CDR3 length is 17 residues. The CDR3 region is CASSLNVPGGFRDTQYF. The CDR3 DNA sequence: TGTGCCAGCAGCTTAAACGTCCCGGGAGGCTTTAGGGATACGCAGTATTTT.

The CDR3 reads CASSPNPGGEKLFF. DNA of the CDR3: TGTGCCAGCAGCCCCAATCCGGGTGGTGAAAAACTGTTTTTT. V usage is TRBV13 and J usage is TRBJ1-4; the D is unclear. Trimming cost V 5 bases and J 7 bases, with 14 bases left between them. The CDR3 is 14 amino acids. Germline V lookup: CDR1 PRHDT, CDR2 FYEKMQ (reference sequence).

The chain couples TRBV20-1 to TRBJ1-2, with D uncertain. Trimming shortened V by 2 bases and J by 8 bases, and 12 bases separated the two germline ends. The length of the CDR3 is 12 residues. CDR1 is DFQATT, CDR2 SNEGSKA, per germline (reference sequence). The CDR3 here is CSARQIREGYTF. DNA for the CDR3: TGCAGTGCTAGACAGATCCGGGAGGGCTACACCTTC.

V and J are TRBV3-1 and TRBJ2-2; no reliable D call. CDR1 and CDR2 from the germline V gene are LGHDT and YNNKEL (reference sequence). V dropped 2 bases and J dropped 2 bases, with 12 bases sitting between them. There are 16 residues in the CDR3. The CDR3 DNA reads as TGTGCCAGCAGCCAACACACCGGCCCCAACACCGGGGAGCTGTTTTTT. Translation gives CASSQHTGPNTGELFF.